This T cell receptor beta chain was captured in a study of cytomegalovirus exposure and HLA in healthy donors. Overall study findings and caveats: Among donors in an Asian-associated ancestry cluster, a later analysis reportedly found fewer N-insertions than the approximately 700-donor mean. CMV serostatus was the sole immune exposure data available.

The PCR contained 60 Vbeta and 13 Jbeta primers. This table comes from immunoSEQ multiplex PCR, and its TCRdb copy is limited to in-frame clones, with some not included. The record lists around 76,000 clones, of which the ten most abundant hold 1.5%. On this clone itself: Its antigen is unknown.

Germline V gene sequence: CDR1 SGHVS, CDR2 FNYEAQ. CDR3 length equals 13 residues. V was cut by 3 bases and J by 3 bases, with 7 bases left in between. The sequencing sample was made of PBMCs. The V call is TRBV7-6, the J call TRBJ2-3, with a weak D call TRBD2 (5 bases). This sequence originates from an older woman in good health and CMV-seronegative. CDR3 in amino acids: CASSLDWTDTQYF. The CDR3 DNA reads TGTGCCAGCAGCTTGGACTGGACAGATACGCAGTATTTT.